This T cell receptor (beta chain) stems from a study of blood T cell repertoires in COVID-19. Study processing details: How many nucleated cells were present was estimated from reference gene primer amplification. This table comes from immunoSEQ multiplex PCR, and its TCRdb copy is limited to in-frame clones, with some not included. D and trimming were read from the DNA, whereas the V and J calls and clone size are those reported in that table. The data show more than 95,000 clones, roughly 80% seen once. Trimming took 5 bases from V and 3 from J; bases not matched to a gene: 11. Germline V gives CDR1 PRHDT, CDR2 FYEKMQ (reference sequence). The CDR3 runs to 17 residues.

This receptor was obtained from a man aged 70 or older with acute or convalescent COVID-19. The sequenced sample was peripheral blood. V gene TRBV13 combines with J gene TRBJ2-3; TRBD1 agrees at 10 bases. In DNA, the CDR3 is TGTGCCAGCAGCCCCACCCGACAGGGGGCAGTAACAGATACGCAGTATTTT. It specifies CASSPTRQGAVTDTQYF.